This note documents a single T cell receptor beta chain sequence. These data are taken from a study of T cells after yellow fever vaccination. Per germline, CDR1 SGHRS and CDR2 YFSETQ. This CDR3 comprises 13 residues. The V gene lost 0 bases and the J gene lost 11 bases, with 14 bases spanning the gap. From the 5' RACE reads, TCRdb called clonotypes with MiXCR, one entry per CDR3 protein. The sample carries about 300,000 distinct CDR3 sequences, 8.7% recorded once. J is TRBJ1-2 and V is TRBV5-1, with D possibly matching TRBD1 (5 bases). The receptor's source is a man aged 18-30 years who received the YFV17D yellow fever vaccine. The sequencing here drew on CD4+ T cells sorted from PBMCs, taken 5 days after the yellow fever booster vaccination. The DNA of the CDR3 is TGCGCCAGCAGCTTGGCCAGGGATGAAGTATACACCTTC. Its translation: CASSLARDEVYTF.